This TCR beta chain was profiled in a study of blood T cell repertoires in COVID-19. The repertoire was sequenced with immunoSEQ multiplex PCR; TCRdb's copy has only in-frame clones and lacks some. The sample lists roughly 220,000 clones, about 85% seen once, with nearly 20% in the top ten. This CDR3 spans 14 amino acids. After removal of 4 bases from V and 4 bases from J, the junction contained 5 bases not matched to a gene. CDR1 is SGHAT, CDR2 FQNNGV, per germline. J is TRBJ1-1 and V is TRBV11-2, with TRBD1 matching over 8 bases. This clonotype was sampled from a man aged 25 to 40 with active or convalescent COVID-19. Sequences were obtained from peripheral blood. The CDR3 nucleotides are TGTGCCAGCAGCTCAGGGGGCCGCGGCACTGAAGCTTTCTTT. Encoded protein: CASSSGGRGTEAFF. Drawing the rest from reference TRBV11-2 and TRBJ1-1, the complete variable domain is EAGVAQSPRYKIIEKRQSVAFWCNPISGHATLYWYQQILGQGPKLLIQFQNNGVVDDSQLPKDRFSAERLKGVDSTLKIQPAKLEDSAVYLCASSSGGRGTEAFFGQGTRLTVV.